This is a list of T cell receptor beta chains from one sample in a study of OX40 agonist ivuxolimab in advanced cancers. Profiled with immunoSEQ multiplex PCR; TCRdb holds only in-frame clones, not every one. The sample has nearly 60,000 clones, over 80% seen once; the top ten hold under 4%. The sequences come from CD4+ or CD8+ T cells sorted from blood, collected in a trial of the OX40 agonist ivuxolimab. The receptor source for this set is an adult with an advanced solid tumor such as melanoma, head and neck, liver or kidney cancer. Each CDR3 is given with its conserved first and last residue. Fields, in order: D gene, clone size, J gene, V gene, CDR3 DNA, CDR3 protein. D genes are given only for firm matches. Not every row has a clone size; where given, it reads once, few, many or a size class.

D gene: TRBD1; clone size: -; J gene: TRBJ1-2; V gene: TRBV9; CDR3 DNA: TGTGCCAGCAGCGTGACCCCGGGACAGGGGGCGATGGTCTATGGCTACACCTTC; CDR3 protein: CASSVTPGQGAMVYGYTF
D gene: TRBD1; clone size: -; J gene: TRBJ1-5; V gene: TRBV30; CDR3 DNA: TGTGCCTGGAAGCGCAGGGGGAACCAGCCCCAGCATTTT; CDR3 protein: CAWKRRGNQPQHF
D gene: TRBD1; clone size: -; J gene: TRBJ2-3; V gene: TRBV2; CDR3 DNA: TGTGCCAGCAGTGATGGACAGGGCCCAGATACGCAGTATTTT; CDR3 protein: CASSDGQGPDTQYF
D gene: TRBD1; clone size: -; J gene: TRBJ2-5; V gene: TRBV6-5; CDR3 DNA: TGTGCCAGCAGTACGGGGACAGGGTCAGAGACCCAGTACTTC; CDR3 protein: CASSTGTGSETQYF
D gene: -; clone size: -; J gene: TRBJ2-7; V gene: TRBV5-1; CDR3 DNA: TGCGCCAGCAGCTTGTGGGGAAATAGGGGTTACGAGCAGTACTTC; CDR3 protein: CASSLWGNRGYEQYF
D gene: -; clone size: once; J gene: TRBJ2-7; V gene: TRBV28; CDR3 DNA: TGTGCCAGCAGTTTTCAGGACAGCTCCTACGAGCAGTACTTC; CDR3 protein: CASSFQDSSYEQYF
D gene: -; clone size: -; J gene: TRBJ2-5; V gene: TRBV19; CDR3 DNA: TGTGCCAGTAGCGAGCAGGGGAGAGAGACCCAGTACTTC; CDR3 protein: CASSEQGRETQYF
D gene: TRBD2; clone size: -; J gene: TRBJ2-3; V gene: TRBV19; CDR3 DNA: TGTGCCAGTAGTCAACTCCCGGGACTAGCAACAGATACGCAGTATTTT; CDR3 protein: CASSQLPGLATDTQYF
D gene: TRBD2; clone size: -; J gene: TRBJ2-3; V gene: TRBV5-1; CDR3 DNA: TGCGCCAGCAGCCCGGGGACTAGCGCAGATACGCAGTATTTT; CDR3 protein: CASSPGTSADTQYF
D gene: -; clone size: -; J gene: TRBJ2-7; V gene: TRBV5-4; CDR3 DNA: TGTGCCAGCAGCTTGCAGGGGCCCGACGAGCAGTACTTC; CDR3 protein: CASSLQGPDEQYF
D gene: -; clone size: -; J gene: TRBJ2-5; V gene: TRBV5-1; CDR3 DNA: TGCGCCAGCAGCTTGTCGGGGATTTCGGAAGAGACCCAGTACTTC; CDR3 protein: CASSLSGISEETQYF
D gene: -; clone size: -; J gene: TRBJ2-1; V gene: TRBV5-1; CDR3 DNA: TGCGCCAGCAGCATCCAACTACAGGGAAATGAGCAGTTCTTC; CDR3 protein: CASSIQLQGNEQFF
D gene: TRBD2; clone size: -; J gene: TRBJ2-3; V gene: TRBV18; CDR3 DNA: TGTGCCAGCTCACCAGCTAGCGGGAATGGAGATACGCAGTATTTT; CDR3 protein: CASSPASGNGDTQYF
D gene: -; clone size: -; J gene: TRBJ1-1; V gene: TRBV13; CDR3 DNA: TGTGCCAGCAGGACCCGGGACGGGAACACTGAAGCTTTCTTT; CDR3 protein: CASRTRDGNTEAFF
D gene: -; clone size: -; J gene: TRBJ1-3; V gene: TRBV6-6; CDR3 DNA: TGTGCCAGCAGAGACTCCTCTGGAAACACCATATATTTT; CDR3 protein: CASRDSSGNTIYF
D gene: -; clone size: -; J gene: TRBJ2-2; V gene: TRBV7-3; CDR3 DNA: TGTGCCAGCAGGTCCGGGACAAGCGGCACCGGGGAGCTGTTTTTT; CDR3 protein: CASRSGTSGTGELFF
D gene: TRBD1; clone size: -; J gene: TRBJ1-5; V gene: TRBV19; CDR3 DNA: TGTGCCAGTAGTATAGGTACAGGGGGCCTTCAGCCCCAGCATTTT; CDR3 protein: CASSIGTGGLQPQHF
D gene: -; clone size: few; J gene: TRBJ2-5; V gene: TRBV30; CDR3 DNA: TGTGCCTGGAGTTGGTTGCGGGAGACCCAGTACTTC; CDR3 protein: CAWSWLRETQYF
D gene: TRBD2; clone size: -; J gene: TRBJ2-7; V gene: TRBV29-1; CDR3 DNA: TGCAGCGTTGTACTCGGGACTAGCGGGTCCTACGAGCAGTACTTC; CDR3 protein: CSVVLGTSGSYEQYF
D gene: -; clone size: -; J gene: TRBJ1-1; V gene: TRBV11-2; CDR3 DNA: TGTGCCAGCAGTCTGAACACTGAAGCTTTCTTT; CDR3 protein: CASSLNTEAFF
D gene: TRBD2; clone size: -; J gene: TRBJ2-7; V gene: TRBV9; CDR3 DNA: TGTGCCAGCAGCCGCAGGGCGGGAGCATCCTACGAGCAGTACTTC; CDR3 protein: CASSRRAGASYEQYF
D gene: TRBD2; clone size: -; J gene: TRBJ2-2; V gene: TRBV27; CDR3 DNA: TGTGCCAGCAGTTTAGGACCCACTTTTAGCGGGGCGAACACCGGGGAGCTGTTTTTT; CDR3 protein: CASSLGPTFSGANTGELFF
D gene: -; clone size: -; J gene: TRBJ2-7; V gene: TRBV7-8; CDR3 DNA: TGTGCCAGCAGCTTATATCAGGGCTCCGAGCAGTACTTC; CDR3 protein: CASSLYQGSEQYF
D gene: -; clone size: -; J gene: TRBJ1-2; V gene: TRBV6-5; CDR3 DNA: TGTGCCAGCAGTTACTCAGGGTTAATGGACTATGGCTACACCTTC; CDR3 protein: CASSYSGLMDYGYTF
D gene: -; clone size: few; J gene: TRBJ1-1; V gene: TRBV18; CDR3 DNA: TGTGCCAGCTCGCTAGGACGGAACACTGAAGCTTTCTTT; CDR3 protein: CASSLGRNTEAFF
D gene: -; clone size: -; J gene: TRBJ2-1; V gene: TRBV30; CDR3 DNA: TGTGCCTGGAGTCCGTTGACGGGGGAGCAGTTCTTC; CDR3 protein: CAWSPLTGEQFF
D gene: -; clone size: -; J gene: TRBJ2-7; V gene: TRBV11-1; CDR3 DNA: TGTGCCAGCAGCTTACATCAAGGGGACGCCTACGAGCAGTACTTC; CDR3 protein: CASSLHQGDAYEQYF